This record covers a single T cell receptor (beta chain). Its antigen target is currently unknown. No much larger clone is present one base from it, and per-base qualities are unavailable. Collaborating institutions collected whole blood in K2EDTA tubes following their own protocols. For TCRbeta analysis, collaborators shipped samples in one of three forms: frozen whole blood, isolated PBMCs, or DNA extracted from either of those sample types. This sample is part of a study of blood T cell repertoires in COVID-19 (dated by TCRdb to the early 2020s). A note on the overall study: Samples covering the acute and convalescent phases of COVID-19 were provided by collaborators in the United States, Italy and Spain. Samples were obtained from the ongoing ImmuneRACE study (first 160 participants) and from some 1,300 subjects provided by 6 global collaborators. The prospective study material was composed of cDNA or gDNA derived from T cells, B-cell-depleted T cells, or PBMCs. The repertoires were released in a freely available public database meant as a resource for research on the immune response to SARS-CoV-2. Where available, HLA class I and class II types were taken from metadata supplied by the sample provider and were not determined by assay-based typing. Subjects who had been exposed to COVID-19, were actively infected with it, or had recovered from it provided the deeply sampled blood TCRbeta repertoires that made up the dataset. Nearly every sample came with metadata listing a de-identified subject ID, COVID-19 status, age in years and sex.

Points the paper makes about the study in general: The quantity of clinical and demographic metadata differed by source and by participant and was supplied without curation.

TCRbeta CDR3 regions were amplified from genomic DNA using the immunoSEQ Assay, a bias-controlled multiplex PCR. As for the original processing: The number of nucleated cells in each sample was estimated from the amplification of reference gene primers within the assay. To quantify the absolute abundance of each unique TCRbeta CDR3 rearrangement, sequence reads were collapsed and filtered. For each sample, productive Simpson clonality was calculated as the square root of Simpson's diversity index over productive rearrangements. This immuneACCESS table, as held by TCRdb, lists in-frame sequences with V and J called but not all clones. Of the missing ones, under half trace to an unresolved V gene in checked studies; the others have no known cause. From that table come the V and J calls and clone size; the DNA was used to work out D and trimming. The sample contains 100,000 to 150,000 clones, about 88% of them found a single time. Approximately 1.1% of the sample is in the top ten clones.

The sample was peripheral blood. The clonotype comes from a woman of 80 years or more with acute or convalescent COVID-19.

For the CDR3, the sequence is CASSSPEGTVSYEQYF. The nucleotide sequence reads as follows: TGTGCCAGCAGCTCCCCGGAGGGGACAGTCTCCTACGAGCAGTACTTC. This receptor chain uses TRBV7-9 and TRBJ2-7; tentative D gene TRBD1, with 7 bases matching. The CDR3, from cysteine to phenylalanine, totals 16 residues. The retained sequence is limited to the CDR3, 48 bases, with the frame set at the first base. V loses 4 bases, J loses 0 bases, and the germline ends lie 16 bases apart. CDR1 and CDR2, looked up from the germline V gene (reference sequence), are SEHNR and FQNEAQ. The variable domain in full, with residues beyond the CDR3 obtained from the reference TRBV7-9 and TRBJ2-7 genes, is DTGVSQNPRHKITKRGQNVTFRCDPISEHNRLYWYRQTLGQGPEFLTYFQNEAQLEKSRLLSDRFSAERPKGSFSTLEIQRTEQGDSAMYLCASSSPEGTVSYEQYFGPGTRLTVT.